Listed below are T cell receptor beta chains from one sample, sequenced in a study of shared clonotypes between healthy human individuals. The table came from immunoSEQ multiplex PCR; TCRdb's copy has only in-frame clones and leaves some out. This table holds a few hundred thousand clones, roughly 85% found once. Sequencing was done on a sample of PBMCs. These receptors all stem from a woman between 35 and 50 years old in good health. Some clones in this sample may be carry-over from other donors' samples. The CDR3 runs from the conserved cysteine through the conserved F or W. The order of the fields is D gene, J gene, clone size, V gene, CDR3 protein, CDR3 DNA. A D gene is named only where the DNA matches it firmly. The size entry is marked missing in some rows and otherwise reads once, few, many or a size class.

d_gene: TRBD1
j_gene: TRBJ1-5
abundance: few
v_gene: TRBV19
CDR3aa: CAGGTGWDQPQHF
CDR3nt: TGTGCCGGGGGGACAGGGTGGGATCAGCCCCAGCATTTT

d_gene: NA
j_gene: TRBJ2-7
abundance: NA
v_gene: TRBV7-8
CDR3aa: CASSFIGSRLRYF
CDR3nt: TGTGCCAGCAGCTTTATCGGCAGCCGCCTCCGGTACTTC

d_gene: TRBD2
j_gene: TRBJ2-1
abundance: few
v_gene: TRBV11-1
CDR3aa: CASSPSGGLHYNEQFF
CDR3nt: TGTGCCAGCAGCCCCTCGGGGGGTCTACACTACAATGAGCAGTTCTTC

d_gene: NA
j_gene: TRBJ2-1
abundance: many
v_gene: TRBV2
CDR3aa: CASRASNEQFF
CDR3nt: TGTGCCAGCAGAGCGTCGAATGAGCAGTTCTTC

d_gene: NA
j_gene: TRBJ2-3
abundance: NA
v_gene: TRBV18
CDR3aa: CASSPRTGLGTDTQYF
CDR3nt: TGTGCCAGCTCGCCGAGAACAGGGTTGGGAACAGATACGCAGTATTTT

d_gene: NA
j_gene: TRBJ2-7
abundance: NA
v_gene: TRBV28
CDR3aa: CASSFMGTYEQYF
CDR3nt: TGTGCCAGCAGTTTTATGGGTACCTACGAGCAGTACTTC

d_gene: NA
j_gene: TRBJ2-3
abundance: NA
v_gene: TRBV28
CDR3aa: CASGTAYTDTQYF
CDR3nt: TGTGCCAGCGGTACTGCGTACACAGATACGCAGTATTTT

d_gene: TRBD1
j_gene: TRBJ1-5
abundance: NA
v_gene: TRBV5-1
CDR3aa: CASSLTGGNQPQHF
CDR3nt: TGCGCCAGCAGCTTGACAGGGGGCAATCAGCCCCAGCATTTT

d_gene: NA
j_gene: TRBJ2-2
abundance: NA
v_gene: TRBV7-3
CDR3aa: CASSPPGTGELFF
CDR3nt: TGTGCCAGCAGCCCCCCGGGGACCGGGGAGCTGTTTTTT

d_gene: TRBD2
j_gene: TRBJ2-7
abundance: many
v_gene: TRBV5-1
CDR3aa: CASRGTSGRSYEQYF
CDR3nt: TGCGCCAGCAGGGGAACTAGCGGGAGGTCCTACGAGCAGTACTTC

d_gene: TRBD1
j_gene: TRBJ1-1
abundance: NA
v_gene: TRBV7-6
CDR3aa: CASSVTGAPTEAFF
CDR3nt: TGTGCCAGCAGCGTAACAGGGGCGCCCACTGAAGCTTTCTTT

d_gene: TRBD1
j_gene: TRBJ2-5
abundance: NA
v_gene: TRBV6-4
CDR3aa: CASSETGGGTQYF
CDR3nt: TGTGCCAGCAGTGAAACAGGGGGAGGGACCCAGTACTTC

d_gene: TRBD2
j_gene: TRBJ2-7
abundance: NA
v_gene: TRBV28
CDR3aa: CASNTAGSSYEQYF
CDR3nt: TGTGCCAGCAACACAGCGGGGAGCTCCTACGAGCAGTACTTC

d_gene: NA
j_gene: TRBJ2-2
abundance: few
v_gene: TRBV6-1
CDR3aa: CASSGNPGARNTGELFF
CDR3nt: TGTGCCAGCAGTGGTAACCCCGGGGCGCGGAACACCGGGGAGCTGTTTTTT

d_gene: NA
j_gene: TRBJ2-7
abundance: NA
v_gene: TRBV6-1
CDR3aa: CASSEGTTAGEQYF
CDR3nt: TGTGCCAGCAGTGAAGGGACTACGGCCGGCGAGCAGTACTTC

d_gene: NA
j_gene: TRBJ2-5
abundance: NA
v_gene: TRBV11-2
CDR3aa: CASSLDSYQETQYF
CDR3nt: TGTGCCAGCAGCTTAGACAGCTACCAAGAGACCCAGTACTTC

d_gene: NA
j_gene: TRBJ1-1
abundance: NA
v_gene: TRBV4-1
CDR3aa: CASSLVSGRLRTEAFF
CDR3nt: TGCGCCAGCAGCTTAGTCTCGGGCAGGCTAAGGACTGAAGCTTTCTTT

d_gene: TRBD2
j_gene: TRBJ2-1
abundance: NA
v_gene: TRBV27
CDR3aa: CASSPLLAGSSYNEQFF
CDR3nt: TGTGCCAGCAGTCCCCTTTTAGCGGGAAGCTCCTACAATGAGCAGTTCTTC

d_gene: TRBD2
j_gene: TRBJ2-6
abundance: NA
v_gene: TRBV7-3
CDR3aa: CASSFTSARSGANVLTF
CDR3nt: TGTGCCAGCAGCTTTACTAGCGCAAGATCTGGGGCCAACGTCCTGACTTTC

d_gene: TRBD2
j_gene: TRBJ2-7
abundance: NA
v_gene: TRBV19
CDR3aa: CASSLAGGPYYEQYF
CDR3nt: TGTGCCAGTAGTTTAGCGGGAGGGCCCTACTACGAGCAGTACTTC

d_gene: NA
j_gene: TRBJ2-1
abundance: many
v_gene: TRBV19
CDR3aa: CASSLSYNYNEQFF
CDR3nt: TGTGCCAGTAGTCTCTCATATAACTACAATGAGCAGTTCTTC

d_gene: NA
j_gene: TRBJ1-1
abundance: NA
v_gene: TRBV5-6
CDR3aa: CASSLNRGEAFF
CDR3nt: TGTGCCAGCAGCTTGAATCGTGGGGAAGCTTTCTTT

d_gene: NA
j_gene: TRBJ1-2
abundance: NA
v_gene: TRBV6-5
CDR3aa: CASSYSTGATYGYTF
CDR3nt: TGTGCCAGCAGTTACTCGACAGGCGCTACCTATGGCTACACCTTC

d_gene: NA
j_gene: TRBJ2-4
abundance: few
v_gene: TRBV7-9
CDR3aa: CASSSALLNIQYF
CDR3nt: TGTGCCAGCAGCTCCGCCTTGCTTAACATTCAGTACTTC

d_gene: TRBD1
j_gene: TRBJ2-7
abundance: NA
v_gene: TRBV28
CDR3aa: CASSSGTGGYEQYF
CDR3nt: TGTGCCAGCAGTTCCGGGACAGGGGGCTACGAGCAGTACTTC

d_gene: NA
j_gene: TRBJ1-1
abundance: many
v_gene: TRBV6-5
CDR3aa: CASSYGGVDTEAFF
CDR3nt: TGTGCCAGCAGTTATGGGGGGGTAGATACTGAAGCTTTCTTT

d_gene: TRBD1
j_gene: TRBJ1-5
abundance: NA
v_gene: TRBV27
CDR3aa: CASSRTGTGGVLGNQPQHF
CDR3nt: TGTGCCAGCAGTAGAACCGGGACAGGGGGCGTTTTGGGCAATCAGCCCCAGCATTTT

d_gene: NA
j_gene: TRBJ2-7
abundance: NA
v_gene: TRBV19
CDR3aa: CASSIRLGTYEQYF
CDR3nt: TGTGCCAGTAGTATCCGTCTAGGGACCTACGAGCAGTACTTC

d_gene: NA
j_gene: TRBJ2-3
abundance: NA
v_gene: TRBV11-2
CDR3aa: CASSSTLEGDTQYF
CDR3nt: TGTGCCAGCAGCTCTACGTTGGAGGGCGATACGCAGTATTTT

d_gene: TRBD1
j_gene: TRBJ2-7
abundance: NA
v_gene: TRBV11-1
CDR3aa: CASSFPGTGVYEQYF
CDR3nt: TGTGCCAGCAGCTTTCCCGGGACAGGGGTCTACGAGCAGTACTTC

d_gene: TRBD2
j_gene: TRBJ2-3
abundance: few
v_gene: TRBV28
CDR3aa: CASSPARREGLDTQYF
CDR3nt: TGTGCCAGCAGTCCAGCCAGGCGGGAGGGCCTAGATACGCAGTATTTT

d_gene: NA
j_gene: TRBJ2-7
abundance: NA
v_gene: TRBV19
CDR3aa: CASSIAPTPYEQYF
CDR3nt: TGTGCCAGTAGTATAGCGCCCACTCCCTACGAGCAGTACTTC

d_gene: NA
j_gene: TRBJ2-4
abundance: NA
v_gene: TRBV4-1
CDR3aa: CASSQGDTIAKNIQYF
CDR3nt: TGCGCCAGCAGCCAAGGGGACACCATAGCCAAAAACATTCAGTACTTC

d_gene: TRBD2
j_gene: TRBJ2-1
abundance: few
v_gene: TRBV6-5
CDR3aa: CASSRGLAETNEQFF
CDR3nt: TGTGCCAGCAGCAGGGGACTAGCGGAAACCAATGAGCAGTTCTTC

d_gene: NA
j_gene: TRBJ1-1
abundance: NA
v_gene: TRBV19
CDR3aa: CASSTNRPENTEAFF
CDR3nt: TGTGCCAGTAGTACTAACCGGCCCGAGAACACTGAAGCTTTCTTT

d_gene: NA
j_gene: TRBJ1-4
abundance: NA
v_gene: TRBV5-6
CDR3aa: CASSTGQRSTNEKLFF
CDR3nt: TGTGCCAGCAGCACCGGACAGCGCTCAACTAATGAAAAACTGTTTTTT

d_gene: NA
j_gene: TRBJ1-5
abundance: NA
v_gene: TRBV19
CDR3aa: CASSIRGDNQPQHF
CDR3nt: TGTGCCAGTAGTATAAGAGGGGACAATCAGCCCCAGCATTTT

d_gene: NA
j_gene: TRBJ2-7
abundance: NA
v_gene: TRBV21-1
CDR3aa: CASSKGLGGRSYEQYF
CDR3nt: TGTGCCAGCAGCAAAGGTTTGGGCGGGAGGAGTTACGAGCAGTACTTC

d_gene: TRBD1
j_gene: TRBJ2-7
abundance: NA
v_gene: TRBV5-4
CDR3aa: CASSPFGGTGAYEQYF
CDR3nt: TGTGCCAGCAGTCCTTTCGGGGGGACAGGGGCCTACGAGCAGTACTTC

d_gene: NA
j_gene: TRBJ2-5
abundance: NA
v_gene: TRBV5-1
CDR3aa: CASSLSGETQYF
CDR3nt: TGCGCCAGCAGCTTGAGTGGGGAGACCCAGTACTTC

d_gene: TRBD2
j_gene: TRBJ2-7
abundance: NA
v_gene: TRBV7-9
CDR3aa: CASSYSPSGNYEQYF
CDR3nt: TGTGCCAGCAGTTATTCGCCTAGCGGGAACTACGAGCAGTACTTC

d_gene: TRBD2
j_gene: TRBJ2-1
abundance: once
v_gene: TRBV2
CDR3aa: CASASGTYNEQFF
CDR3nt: TGTGCCAGCGCCAGCGGGACGTACAATGAGCAGTTCTTC